Here is one T cell receptor (beta chain) with its context. The CDR3 spans 14 residues. The germline gives CDR1 MDHEN, CDR2 SYDVKM. Trimming took 2 bases from V and 0 from J, leaving 7 bases between them. The data were obtained in a study of blood T cell repertoires in COVID-19. Assay: immunoSEQ multiplex PCR; the TCRdb copy retains only in-frame clones and omits some. The sample contains about 59,000 clones, 79% of which appear only once. This TCR derives from a man aged 55 to 69 with acute or convalescent COVID-19. V is TRBV28 and J is TRBJ1-1, with unresolved D. Sequenced: peripheral blood. The CDR3 DNA reads as TGTGCCAGCAGTTTAATTCCTATGAACACTGAAGCTTTCTTT. The encoded protein is CASSLIPMNTEAFF.